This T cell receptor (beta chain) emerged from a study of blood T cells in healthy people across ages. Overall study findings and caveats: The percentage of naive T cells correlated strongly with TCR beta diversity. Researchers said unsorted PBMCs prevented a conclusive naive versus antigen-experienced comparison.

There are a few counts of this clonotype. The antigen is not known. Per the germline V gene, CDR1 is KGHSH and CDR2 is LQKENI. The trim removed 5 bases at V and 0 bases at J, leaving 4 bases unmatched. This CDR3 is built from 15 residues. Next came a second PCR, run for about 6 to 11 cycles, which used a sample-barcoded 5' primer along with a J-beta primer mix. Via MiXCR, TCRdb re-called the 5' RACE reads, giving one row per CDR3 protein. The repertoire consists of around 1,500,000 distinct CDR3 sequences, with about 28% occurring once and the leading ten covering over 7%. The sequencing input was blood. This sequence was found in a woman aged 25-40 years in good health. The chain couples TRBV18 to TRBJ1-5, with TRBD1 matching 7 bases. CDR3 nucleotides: TGTGCCAGCTCAACAGGGACAGATAGCAATCAGCCCCAGCATTTT. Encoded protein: CASSTGTDSNQPQHF.